This is a list of T cell receptor beta chains from one sample in a study of T cell responses to AZD1222 COVID-19 vaccine. Only in-frame clones appear in the TCRdb table, and some are missing; sequencing was by immunoSEQ multiplex PCR. Here the sample spans approximately 150,000 clones, 85% to 90% being singletons. The sequenced sample was peripheral blood, obtained 28 days after the second AZD1222 dose. The source is an adult who received the AZD1222 COVID-19 vaccine. Both conserved end residues are part of each CDR3.

TRBJ2-2,TRBV7-9,15,CASSLHSGGSGELFF
TRBJ1-2,TRBV18,14,CASSPPEVDYGYTF
TRBJ2-7,TRBV14,15,CASSHRQGGSYEQYF
TRBJ2-2,TRBV2,15,CASSELANSAGELFF
TRBJ1-2,TRBV4-1,14,CASSQGDRYYGYTF
TRBJ1-5,TRBV4-3,15,CASSQETGADQPQHF
TRBJ1-1,TRBV10-2,12,CASSEGATEAFF
TRBJ2-3,TRBV9,15,CASSVLAGGGDTQYF
TRBJ1-3,TRBV29-1,11,CSVGDIQGIYF
TRBJ2-1,TRBV6-5,16,CASSYSLVALGNEQFF
TRBJ1-5,TRBV6-5,15,CASRNLGDSNQPQHF
TRBJ1-1,TRBV5-1,14,CASSLGARGTEAFF
TRBJ1-2,TRBV5-8,12,CASSGVSYGYTF
TRBJ2-7,TRBV12-3/TRBV12-4,12,CASRQGAGEQYF
TRBJ1-3,TRBV12-3/TRBV12-4,13,CASSLKRGNTIYF
TRBJ2-7,TRBV5-5,15,CASSLGPDLVYEQYF
TRBJ1-4,TRBV11-2,14,CASSSARTGEKLFF
TRBJ1-1,TRBV30,11,CASARVAEAFF
TRBJ2-7,TRBV7-2,15,CASSLAGTGAFEQYF
TRBJ1-6,TRBV5-6,19,CASSLGGQGGFSYNSPLHF
TRBJ2-3,TRBV5-1,14,CASSLDPSTDTQYF
TRBJ1-2,TRBV14,14,CASSQDHGYYGYTF
TRBJ1-1,TRBV15,14,CATSRDQGGHEAFF
TRBJ1-5,TRBV3-1/TRBV3-2,14,CASSQEPANQPQHF
TRBJ2-2,TRBV7-9,16,CASSLPGTPNTGELFF
TRBJ2-7,TRBV13,18,CASSLCLGSRTGGCEQYF
TRBJ1-3,TRBV30,15,CAWSTGTGNANTIYF
TRBJ2-7,TRBV4-3,14,CASSQDRKGYEQYF
TRBJ2-3,TRBV11-2,13,CASAGGGTDTQYF
TRBJ2-2,TRBV6-2/TRBV6-3,16,CASSYWGGLATGELFF
TRBJ2-1,TRBV13,16,CASRKYSGDPYNEQFF
TRBJ2-2,TRBV24-1,18,CATSDRGTRGDHTGELFF
TRBJ1-6,TRBV30,13,CAWSGVEGSPLHF
TRBJ1-1,TRBV7-9,13,CASSRVLNTEAFF
TRBJ1-2,TRBV4-2,13,CASSQEGRFGYTF
TRBJ2-2,TRBV3-1/TRBV3-2,12,CASSQGAGELFF
TRBJ1-1,TRBV19,18,CASSGGRHFNFSNTEAFF
TRBJ1-1,TRBV12-3/TRBV12-4,13,CASTPFESTEAFF
TRBJ2-1,TRBV19,13,CATDGGLYNEQFF
TRBJ1-2,TRBV4-2,14,CASSPTRDSYGYTF
TRBJ1-2,TRBV6-5,12,CAAQGENYGYTF
TRBJ2-2,TRBV11-1,13,CASSLTESGELFF
TRBJ1-3,TRBV10-2,15,CASSGQGFAGNTIYF
TRBJ1-6,TRBV6-6,21,CASSPIKYREPGSSYNSPLHF
TRBJ1-1,TRBV5-1,15,CASSPNNRGITEAFF